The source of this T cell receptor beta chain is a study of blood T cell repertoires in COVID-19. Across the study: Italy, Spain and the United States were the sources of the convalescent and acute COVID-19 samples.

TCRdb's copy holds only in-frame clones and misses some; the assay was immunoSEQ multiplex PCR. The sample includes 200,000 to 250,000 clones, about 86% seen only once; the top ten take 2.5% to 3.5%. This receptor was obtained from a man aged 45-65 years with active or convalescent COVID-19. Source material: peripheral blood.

The CDR3 nucleotides read TGTGCCAGCAGTACCCGGGACAGGGGGCCAGAAGCTTTCTTT. Translated: CASSTRDRGPEAFF. V gene TRBV27 combines with J gene TRBJ1-1; TRBD1 matches 12 bases. V dropped 5 bases and J dropped 8; count of bases not matched to a gene: 6. The CDR3 runs 14 residues. CDR1 MNHEY and CDR2 SMNVEV come from the germline V gene (reference sequence).